This T cell receptor beta chain derives from a study of blood T cell repertoires in COVID-19. Overall study context: The study drew acute and convalescent COVID-19 samples from the United States, Italy and Spain. Sources were T cells, B-cell-depleted T cells, or PBMCs; the material itself was cDNA or gDNA.

Per the original data handling: Cell counts per sample came from amplifying reference gene primers. Libraries were prepared by immunoSEQ multiplex PCR; TCRdb keeps only in-frame clonotypes and omits some of them. The V and J calls and clone size were taken over from that table, and D and trimming were inferred from the DNA. The profile shows roughly 250,000 clones, 70% to 85% of them singletons. With 2 bases removed from V and 0 bases from J, the gap between germline ends came to 7 bases. Germline-derived CDR1 and CDR2 are MNHEY and SVGAGI. The CDR3 totals 14 residues. Sample: peripheral blood. This clonotype originated in a woman aged 80 or older with acute or convalescent COVID-19. The rearrangement links TRBV6-5 to TRBJ1-2; no reliable D call. The CDR3 protein is CASSYGLTNYGYTF. Here the CDR3 DNA reads TGTGCCAGCAGTTACGGGCTAACTAACTATGGCTACACCTTC.